This TCR beta chain originates from a study of T cells in Graves' hyperthyroidism and ophthalmopathy. Study in general: Pretreatment peripheral blood was obtained at initial diagnosis.

This clonotype was seen ten or more times. Its target is not known. Study-wide results and caveats: Most thyroid-expanded clonotypes above 0.001 were also found in blood.

Each patient was aged 18 to 65 and had newly diagnosed hyperthyroidism of under 2 months' duration. Clinicians diagnosed patients from clinical symptoms, serum thyroxine and TRAb, thyroid ultrasound and orbital computed tomography. TCR beta CDR3 regions were amplified from RNA. Initially, a first-round RT-PCR of the TCR CDR3 employed the HTBI primer set. TCRdb used MiXCR to reprocess the multiplex PCR reads, holding one entry per CDR3 protein. The sample includes some 350,000 distinct CDR3 sequences, 15% to 20% of them seen just once. Trimming removed 5 bases from V and 5 bases from J, with 15 bases in between. The CDR3 totals 14 residues.

V gene TRBV12-3 or TRBV12-4 combines with J gene TRBJ1-1; unclear D gene. The receptor was isolated from a woman under 30 with Graves' hyperthyroidism. Material for sequencing was blood. CDR3 nucleotide sequence: TGTGCCAGCAGTCCGGACGGCCCGGGAACTGAAGCTTTCTTT. Its protein is CASSPDGPGTEAFF.